A single sample is the source of the 23 T cell receptor beta chains below, sequenced in a study of identical twins. TCRdb processed the 5' RACE reads anew with MiXCR; each CDR3 protein has one entry. The sample has approximately 1.8 million distinct CDR3 sequences; about 32% are singletons. Input material: cord blood. Every receptor here comes from a newborn girl in good health.

Of note for this clonotype: At one end, the junction sequence differs from germline, possibly due to a read error. The chain recombines TRBV5-1 with TRBJ2-5; TRBD2 agrees at 11 bases. The germline gives CDR1 SGHRS, CDR2 YFSETQ. The CDR3 loop spans 16 amino acids. Written as DNA, the CDR3 is TGCGCCAACAGCTTCGGGGCTAGCGGGGGGTATAATGAGCAGTACTTC. Translated, it gives CANSFGASGGYNEQYF.

Only a few counts were recorded for this clonotype. The chain carries TRBV4-1 and TRBJ2-5; TRBD2 agrees at 8 bases. The CDR3 sequence is 17 residues long. After removal of 0 bases from V and 2 bases from J, the junction contained 8 bases not matched to a gene. The germline CDR1 and CDR2 sequences are MGHRA and YSYEKL. CDR3 region: CASSQDVVAGFQETQYF. The CDR3 DNA follows: TGCGCCAGCAGCCAAGACGTCGTAGCGGGGTTTCAAGAGACCCAGTACTTC.

As concerns this clonotype: A read error may produce the germline difference seen at one junction end. The J gene is TRBJ2-5, the V gene TRBV7-9, with D unresolved. The J call may be faulty, since TRBJ2-7 better matches the DNA end. CDR3 length equals 11 residues. Germline V gene sequence: CDR1 SEHNR, CDR2 FQNEAQ (reference sequence). The CDR3 sequence is CSSSLGLEQYF. CDR3 DNA: TGTTCCAGCAGCTTGGGTCTCGAGCAGTACTTC.

The gene calls are TRBV30 and TRBJ2-7; no reliable D call. CDR3 length: 11 amino acids. Germline loops: CDR1 GTSNPN, CDR2 SVGIG (reference sequence). Trimming stripped 2 bases from V and 0 bases from J, with 2 bases between. CDR3 coding DNA: TGTGCCTGGAGTAACTCCTACGAGCAGTACTTC. Translating it yields CAWSNSYEQYF.

Regarding this clonotype: Mismatch with germline at one junction end may stem from a read error. The CDR3 loop reads CAGSLQTGPYEQYF. CDR3 DNA sequence: TGTGCCGGCAGCTTGCAGACAGGGCCCTACGAGCAGTACTTC. The genes are TRBV7-8 and TRBJ2-7; 7 nucleotides agree with TRBD1. The CDR3 contains 14 residues. The germline CDR1 and CDR2 sequences are SGHVS and FQNEAQ.

V is TRBV12-3 or TRBV12-4 and J is TRBJ1-1; no definite D call. The CDR3 extends over 11 amino acids. V lost 0 bases to trimming and J lost 7 bases, with 3 bases between them. The CDR3 coding sequence is TGTGCCAGCAGTTTAGCCAGTGAAGCTTTCTTT. The encoded protein is CASSLASEAFF.

This clonotype was seen a few times. The chain uses TRBV3-1 and TRBJ2-4, with a possible D match to TRBD1 (5 bases). Germline CDR1 reads LGHDT; CDR2 reads YNNKEL (reference sequence). Deletions cut 4 bases from V and 1 base from J, with 14 bases between. The CDR3 is made up of 16 amino acids. This chain's CDR3 is CASSPRGPGAKNIQYF. The CDR3 DNA reads as TGTGCCAGCAGCCCTCGCGGACCAGGGGCCAAAAACATTCAGTACTTC.

V and J are TRBV20-1 and TRBJ2-3; 8 bases align to TRBD1. Germline CDR1 reads DFQATT; CDR2 reads SNEGSKA (reference sequence). V was clipped by 0 bases and J by 4 bases; unmatched bases: 0. The CDR3 sequence is 13 residues long. DNA for the CDR3: TGCAGTGCTAGAGAGGACAGGGCAGATACGCAGTATTTT. Protein sequence: CSAREDRADTQYF.

The chain carries TRBV20-1 and TRBJ2-2; D not certain. The germline gives CDR1 DFQATT, CDR2 SNEGSKA (reference sequence). The CDR3 is 13 residues long. V was clipped by 1 base and J by 3 bases, with 6 bases between them. In DNA, the CDR3 is TGCAGTGCTAGAGGCGTCCACACCGGGGAGCTGTTTTTT. This codes for CSARGVHTGELFF.

This clonotype occurred a few times. This CDR3 reads CASSITGALSYEQYF. For the CDR3, the DNA is TGTGCCAGCAGCATCACAGGGGCACTCTCCTACGAGCAGTACTTC. The chain uses TRBV7-9 and TRBJ2-7, with 7 bases that match TRBD1. V trimming: 5 bases; J trimming: 0 bases; junction bases outside the gene matches: 7. The CDR3 is 15 residues long. From germline, CDR1 is SEHNR and CDR2 FQNEAQ (reference sequence).

The chain links TRBV2 to TRBJ2-7, with 8 bases aligning to TRBD2. CDR3 length equals 14 residues. Germline CDR1 is SNHLY and CDR2 is FYNNEI. With 1 base clipped from V and 3 bases from J, the junction kept 2 bases outside the gene matches. The CDR3 nucleotides read TGTGCCAGCAGTGAAGTACGGGGGGGCTACGAGCAGTACTTC. Its translation is CASSEVRGGYEQYF.

The V and J genes are TRBV28 and TRBJ2-3; 10 positions match TRBD2. CDR3 size: 16 residues. From germline, CDR1 is MDHEN and CDR2 SYDVKM. V gave up 4 bases and J gave up 1 base; unmatched junction bases: 5. For the CDR3, the DNA is TGTGCCAGCAGTTGGAGCGGGAGGGCCGGCACAGATACGCAGTATTTT. Its protein is CASSWSGRAGTDTQYF. Using reference TRBV28 and TRBJ2-3 for the parts outside the CDR3, the full variable domain is DVKVTQSSRYLVKRTGEKVFLECVQDMDHENMFWYRQDPGLGLRLIYFSYDVKMKEKGDIPEGYSVSREKKERFSLILESASTNQTSMYLCASSWSGRAGTDTQYFGPGTRLTVL.

This clonotype was detected a few times. This sequence joins TRBV27 and TRBJ2-6; no firm D call. The CDR3 runs 15 residues. Germline lookup yields CDR1 MNHEY and CDR2 SMNVEV (reference sequence). The ends were cut back, 4 bases at V and 4 bases at J, with 11 bases in the middle. As DNA, the CDR3 is TGTGCCAGCAGTTCACGCTCTGTCGGGGCCAACGTCCTGACTTTC. Amino acids: CASSSRSVGANVLTF.

In its sample, this clonotype was seen a few times. The rearrangement uses TRBV6-5 and TRBJ1-1, with TRBD1 matching over 8 bases. The CDR3 runs 12 residues. Unmatched junction bases numbered 3, after V lost 5 bases and J lost 7 bases. CDR1 is MNHEY and CDR2 is SVGAGI in the germline V gene. CDR3 loop: CASSTGGGEAFF. The CDR3 DNA reads TGTGCCAGCAGTACAGGGGGAGGTGAAGCTTTCTTT.

This clonotype showed up many times. The CDR3 here is CSVRQSGDIQYF. CDR3 bases: TGCAGCGTTAGACAGTCTGGGGACATTCAGTACTTC. The chain joins TRBV29-1 to TRBJ2-4; possible D gene TRBD1, 5 bases. With 5 bases removed from V and 8 bases from J, the gap between germline ends came to 13 bases. CDR1 and CDR2 (germline): SQVTM, ANQGSEA. The CDR3 covers 12 residues. Variable domain in full (rest from reference TRBV29-1 and TRBJ2-4): SAVISQKPSRDICQRGTSLTIQCQVDSQVTMMFWYRQQPGQSLTLIATANQGSEATYESGFVIDKFPISRPNLTFSTLTVSNMSPEDSSIYLCSVRQSGDIQYFGAGTRLSVL.

This clonotype was counted only a few times. V and J are TRBV29-1 and TRBJ2-7; 9 nucleotides agree with TRBD1. Germline V gives CDR1 SQVTM, CDR2 ANQGSEA. With V trimmed by 4 bases and J by 6 bases, 7 bases remained unmatched. This CDR3 contains 13 residues. The CDR3 loop is CSVGDRDAFEQYF. The CDR3 DNA is TGCAGCGTTGGGGACAGGGACGCTTTCGAGCAGTACTTC.

This clonotype was counted between two and nine times. The chain carries TRBV11-2 and TRBJ1-4; the D is unclear. The germline V and J ends were trimmed by 4 bases and 0 bases, with 12 bases remaining between them. From germline, CDR1 is SGHAT and CDR2 FQNNGV. The CDR3 is made up of 16 amino acids. This CDR3 reads CASSSKTPATNEKLFF. CDR3 in DNA: TGTGCCAGCAGCTCCAAGACCCCGGCAACTAATGAAAAACTGTTTTTT.

This clonotype was seen only a few times. The CDR3 sequence is CASSYLAGTQETQYF. The CDR3 DNA reads as TGTGCCAGCTCATACCTAGCGGGAACACAAGAGACCCAGTACTTC. This chain uses TRBV18 with TRBJ2-5; 9 positions match TRBD2. V lost 5 bases to trimming and J lost 2 bases; unmatched junction nucleotides: 6. This CDR3 is built from 15 residues. CDR1 is KGHSH and CDR2 is LQKENI in the germline V gene.

This clonotype was recorded at least ten times. This chain links TRBV29-1 with TRBJ1-2; D is unclear. This CDR3 has 11 residues. In germline, CDR1 is SQVTM, CDR2 ANQGSEA. V shed 3 bases and J shed 7 bases, with 9 bases lying between them. The CDR3 nucleotides read TGCAGCGTTGACGAAGGAGGTGGCTACACCTTC. Translation gives CSVDEGGGYTF.

This clonotype was counted only a few times. This chain uses TRBV20-1 with TRBJ2-1, with TRBD2 matching over 12 bases. The CDR3 extends over 18 amino acids. The germline V gene encodes CDR1 DFQATT and CDR2 SNEGSKA (reference sequence). The V segment lost 1 base and the J segment 0 bases; nucleotides outside the gene matches: 7. CDR3 in DNA: TGCAGTGCTAGAGGACTAGCGGGGGACCTTATCTCCTACAATGAGCAGTTCTTC. Protein sequence: CSARGLAGDLISYNEQFF.

A few counts support this clonotype. The V call is TRBV4-1, the J call TRBJ2-3; D is possibly TRBD1 (6 bases). V lost 1 base, J lost 1 base, and 12 bases lay in between. Germline V gene lookup returns CDR1 MGHRA and CDR2 YSYEKL. This CDR3 contains 16 residues. CDR3 in amino acids: CASSQGGGQGTDTQYF. The DNA for the CDR3 is TGCGCCAGCAGCCAAGGTGGGGGCCAGGGCACAGATACGCAGTATTTT.

The J gene is TRBJ2-3, the V gene TRBV7-2; D is unresolved. Looked up from germline, CDR1 is SGHTA and CDR2 is FQGNSA. This CDR3 comprises 15 residues. The V end lost 0 bases, the J end lost 1 base, and 8 bases lay between the germline ends. The DNA for the CDR3 is TGTGCCAGCAGCTTAGCTAGGATAGGCACAGATACGCAGTATTTT. It is translated as CASSLARIGTDTQYF.

The genes are TRBV20-1 and TRBJ2-5; 8 bases are a match to TRBD1. Near its end, the DNA agrees better with TRBJ2-7, so the J call may be wrong. CDR1 DFQATT and CDR2 SNEGSKA come from the germline V gene (reference sequence). The CDR3 contains 13 residues. This CDR3 reads CSAPTGVTYEQYF. The CDR3 bases are TGCAGTGCCCCGACAGGGGTCACCTACGAGCAGTACTTC.